The 19 T cell receptor beta chains given below trace back to one sample, sequenced in a study of T cell clonotyping in hematopoietic cell transplantation. Sequencing was performed with immunoSEQ multiplex PCR; in TCRdb, only in-frame clones are kept and a portion is missing. The profile covers thousands of clones, with roughly 96% appearing a single time and just over 2.5% taken by the ten largest. Source: PBMCs, taken 100 days after allogeneic stem cell transplant. These receptors were collected from a male patient aged 40-50 years who had an allogeneic stem cell transplant from a related donor, so the T cells may come from the graft donor. Some clones in this sample may be carry-over from other donors' samples.

The V gene is TRBV30, the J gene TRBJ2-5; D perhaps matches TRBD1 (6 bases). The germline CDR1 and CDR2 sequences are GTSNPN and SVGIG (reference sequence). The germline V and J ends were trimmed by 2 bases and 1 base, with 26 bases remaining between them. The CDR3 length is 19 residues. The CDR3 loop is CAWSFFIRKPGQVQETQYF. The CDR3 DNA is TGTGCCTGGAGTTTTTTTATACGTAAACCGGGACAAGTCCAAGAGACCCAGTACTTC.

The V gene is TRBV2, the J gene TRBJ1-2; D is ambiguous. V was shortened by 4 bases and J by 4 bases, with 13 bases between the two germline ends. The germline CDR1 and CDR2 sequences are SNHLY and FYNNEI. The CDR3 spans 14 residues. The DNA for the CDR3 is TGTGCCAGCAGTGGGGTTACGGCGATCTATGGCTACACCTTC. Encoded protein: CASSGVTAIYGYTF.

The chain couples TRBV4-2 to TRBJ2-7, with 11 bases identical to TRBD2. In germline, CDR1 is LGHNA, CDR2 YNFKEQ. This CDR3 has 15 residues. V shed 8 bases and J 4 bases; nucleotides not matched to a gene: 10. The CDR3 DNA is TGTGCCAGCGGTCGGTCTAGCGGGAGGAGGTACGAGCAGTACTTC. Translated: CASGRSSGRRYEQYF.

This chain joins TRBV4-1 and TRBJ1-1; D may be TRBD1 (5 bases). Trimming removed 3 bases from V and 4 bases from J, with 12 bases in between. Germline V gives CDR1 MGHRA, CDR2 YSYEKL. This CDR3 region has 14 residues. CDR3 region: CASSHRDGGTEAFF. CDR3 coding DNA: TGCGCCAGCAGCCACCGGGACGGAGGCACTGAAGCTTTCTTT.

The rearrangement uses TRBV19 and TRBJ2-1, with TRBD2 matching over 10 bases. The ends lost 4 bases at V and 3 bases at J; junction bases unmatched: 21. The CDR3 spans 21 residues. The V gene's germline CDR1 is LNHDA and CDR2 SQIVND (reference sequence). CDR3 coding DNA: TGTGCCAGTAGTAAATTATTGTGGTTAGCGGGGGGCCAACAACACTACAATGAGCAGTTCTTC. It yields the protein CASSKLLWLAGGQQHYNEQFF.

The chain couples TRBV25-1 to TRBJ1-5; possible D gene TRBD1, 6 bases. Between the trimmed V and J ends, which lost 2 bases and 6 bases, there was a span of 11 bases. The CDR3 length is 14 residues. Germline values: CDR1 MGHDK, CDR2 SYGVNS. The CDR3 region is CASSEARGSQPQHF. In DNA, the CDR3 is TGTGCCAGCAGTGAAGCCAGGGGTAGTCAGCCCCAGCATTTT.

The J gene is TRBJ2-2, the V gene TRBV5-4, with D maybe TRBD2 (6 bases). The CDR3 extends over 15 amino acids. Trimming cost V 5 bases and J 2 bases, with 13 bases left between them. Germline lookup yields CDR1 SGHNT and CDR2 YYREEE (reference sequence). The CDR3 region is CASSGVGGNTGELFF. CDR3 bases: TGTGCCAGCAGTGGGGTGGGGGGAAACACCGGGGAGCTGTTTTTT.

J is TRBJ2-2 and V is TRBV11-3; D not certain. CDR3 size: 16 residues. Trimming removed 3 bases at V and 3 bases at J, with 14 bases between. Germline V gene sequence: CDR1 SGHNT, CDR2 YENEEA. The CDR3 DNA sequence: TGTGCCAGCAGCTTTCTTGCCCGGGCAGACACCGGGGAGCTGTTTTTT. Residues: CASSFLARADTGELFF.

The chain joins TRBV28 to TRBJ2-7; TRBD2 matches 14 bases. J lost 0 bases, V lost 6 bases, and 7 bases had no gene match. The CDR3 contains 17 residues. CDR1 MDHEN and CDR2 SYDVKM come from the germline V gene. The CDR3 DNA reads as TGTGCCAGCAGATCTAGACTAGCGGGAGGGAGCTCCTACGAGCAGTACTTC. Protein sequence: CASRSRLAGGSSYEQYF.

The chain recombines TRBV6-5 with TRBJ2-7; 7 positions match TRBD1. Germline V gives CDR1 MNHEY, CDR2 SVGAGI. The CDR3 has 14 amino acids. J lost 7 bases, V lost 2 bases, and 8 bases had no gene match. The CDR3 reads CASSYGPGTVEQYF. The CDR3 nucleotides are TGTGCCAGCAGTTACGGGCCAGGGACAGTTGAGCAGTACTTC.

The V call is TRBV20-1, the J call TRBJ1-2; maybe TRBD1 (5 bases). V was shortened by 6 bases and J by 9 bases, with 11 bases between the two germline ends. The CDR3 spans 10 residues. Germline V CDR1 and CDR2: DFQATT, SNEGSKA (reference sequence). CDR3 region: CSAMSGSYTF. The DNA of the CDR3 is TGCAGTGCCATGTCAGGGAGCTACACCTTC.

V gene TRBV5-6 combines with J gene TRBJ2-7; D uncertain. The CDR3 spans 11 residues. Germline CDR1 SGHDT, CDR2 YYEEEE. V gave up 0 bases and J gave up 4 bases, with 2 bases separating them. The CDR3 coding sequence is TGTGCCAGCAGCTTGGGGTACGAGCAGTACTTC. Amino acids: CASSLGYEQYF.

The V gene is TRBV5-1, the J gene TRBJ2-7; D gene uncertain. This CDR3 is built from 14 residues. The germline gives CDR1 SGHRS, CDR2 YFSETQ. V was cut by 9 bases and J by 1 base, with 17 bases left in between. The CDR3 protein is CAISLHNLSYEQYF. The CDR3 DNA follows: TGCGCCATTTCCCTACACAACCTTTCCTACGAGCAGTACTTC.

The chain links TRBV2 to TRBJ2-5; D not resolved. The germline V and J ends were trimmed by 6 bases and 5 bases, with 7 bases remaining between them. This CDR3 is built from 11 residues. Germline V gene sequence: CDR1 SNHLY, CDR2 FYNNEI. The CDR3 protein is CASRALETQYF. DNA of the CDR3: TGTGCCAGCAGGGCTCTGGAGACCCAGTACTTC. Full variable domain (remainder filled in from reference TRBV2 and TRBJ2-5): EPEVTQTPSHQVTQMGQEVILRCVPISNHLYFYWYRQILGQKVEFLVSFYNNEISEKSEIFDDQFSVERPDGSNFTLKIRSTKLEDSAMYFCASRALETQYFGPGTRLLVL.

The V gene is TRBV19, the J gene TRBJ1-5; no reliable D call. The germline V and J ends were trimmed by 3 bases and 1 base, with 10 bases remaining between them. The CDR3 length is 15 residues. Germline V gives CDR1 LNHDA, CDR2 SQIVND (reference sequence). The CDR3: CASSILGGSNQPQHF. The CDR3 DNA reads TGTGCCAGTAGTATCCTCGGCGGAAGCAATCAGCCCCAGCATTTT. Complete variable domain (other parts from reference TRBV19 and TRBJ1-5): DGGITQSPKYLFRKEGQNVTLSCEQNLNHDAMYWYRQDPGQGLRLIYYSQIVNDFQKGDIAEGYSVSREKKESFPLTVTSAQKNPTAFYLCASSILGGSNQPQHFGDGTRLSIL.

This clone was counted a few times. The chain couples TRBV7-3 to TRBJ1-2, with D unresolved. Germline CDR1 is SGHTA and CDR2 is FQGTGA. V lost 1 base and J lost 0, with 3 bases in between. The CDR3 totals 13 residues. CDR3 nucleotide sequence: TGTGCCAGCAGCTTAAGTGCTAACTATGGCTACACCTTC. It encodes CASSLSANYGYTF.

The chain couples TRBV27 to TRBJ1-4; the match to TRBD1 covers 8 bases. Looked up from germline, CDR1 is MNHEY and CDR2 is SMNVEV (reference sequence). Losses at the gene ends were 0 bases for V and 2 bases for J; bases not matched to a gene: 14. The length of the CDR3 is 20 residues. The CDR3 loop is CASSLSLQDRARWTNEKLFF. The CDR3 DNA reads as TGTGCCAGCAGTTTATCCCTCCAGGACAGGGCGAGATGGACTAATGAAAAACTGTTTTTT.

V is TRBV6-1 and J is TRBJ1-1, with D possibly TRBD1 on 5 matching bases. V lost 2 bases to trimming and J lost 7 bases, with 14 bases between them. The germline gives CDR1 MNHNS, CDR2 SASEGT. The CDR3 is 14 amino acids. The CDR3 region is CASSEKGGAGEAFF. CDR3 nucleotides: TGTGCCAGCAGTGAAAAAGGTGGGGCCGGTGAAGCTTTCTTT.

The chain carries TRBV4-3 and TRBJ1-1; unclear D gene. Germline V lookup: CDR1 LGHNA, CDR2 YSLEER. This CDR3 contains 14 residues. V gave up 1 base and J gave up 6 bases, with 12 bases separating them. CDR3 residues: CASSQGVGIAEAFF. As DNA, the CDR3 is TGCGCCAGCAGCCAAGGTGTAGGGATCGCTGAAGCTTTCTTT.